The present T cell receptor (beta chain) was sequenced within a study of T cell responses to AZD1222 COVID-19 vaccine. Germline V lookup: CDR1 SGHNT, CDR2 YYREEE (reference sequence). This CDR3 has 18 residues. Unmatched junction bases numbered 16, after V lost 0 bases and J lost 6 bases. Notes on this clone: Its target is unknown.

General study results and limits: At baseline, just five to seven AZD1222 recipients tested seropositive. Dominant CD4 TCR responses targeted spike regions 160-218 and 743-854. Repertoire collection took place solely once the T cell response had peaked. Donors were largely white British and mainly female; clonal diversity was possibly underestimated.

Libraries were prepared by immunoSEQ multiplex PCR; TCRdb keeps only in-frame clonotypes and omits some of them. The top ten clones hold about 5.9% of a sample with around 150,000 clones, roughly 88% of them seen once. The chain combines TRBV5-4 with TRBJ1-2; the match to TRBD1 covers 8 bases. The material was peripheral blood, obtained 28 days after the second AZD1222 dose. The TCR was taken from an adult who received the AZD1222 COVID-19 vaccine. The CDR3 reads CASSLVRGQTDRAHGYTF. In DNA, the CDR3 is TGTGCCAGCAGCTTGGTGAGAGGCCAGACGGACAGGGCCCATGGCTACACCTTC.